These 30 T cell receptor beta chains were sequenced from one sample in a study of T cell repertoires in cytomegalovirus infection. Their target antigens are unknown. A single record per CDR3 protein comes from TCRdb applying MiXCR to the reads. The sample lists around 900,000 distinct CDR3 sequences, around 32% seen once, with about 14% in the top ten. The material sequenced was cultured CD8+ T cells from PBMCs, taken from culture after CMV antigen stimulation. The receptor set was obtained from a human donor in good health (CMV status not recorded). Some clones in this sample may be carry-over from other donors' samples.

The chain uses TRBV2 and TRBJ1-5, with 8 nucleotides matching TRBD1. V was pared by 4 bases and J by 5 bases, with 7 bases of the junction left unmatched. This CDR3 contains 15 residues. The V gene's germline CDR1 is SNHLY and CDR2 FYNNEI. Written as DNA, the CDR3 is TGTGCCAGCAGTGCGGACAGGGAACTTCATCAGCCCCAGCATTTT. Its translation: CASSADRELHQPQHF.

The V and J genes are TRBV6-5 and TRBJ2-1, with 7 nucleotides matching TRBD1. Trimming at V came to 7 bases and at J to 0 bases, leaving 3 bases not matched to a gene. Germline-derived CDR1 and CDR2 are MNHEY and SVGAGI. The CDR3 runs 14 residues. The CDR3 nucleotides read TGTGCCAGCACCTGGGACAGCTCCTACAATGAGCAGTTCTTC. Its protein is CASTWDSSYNEQFF.

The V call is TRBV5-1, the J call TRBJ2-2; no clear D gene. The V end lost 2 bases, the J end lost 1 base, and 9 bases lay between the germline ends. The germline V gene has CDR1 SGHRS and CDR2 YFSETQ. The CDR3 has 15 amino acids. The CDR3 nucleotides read TGCGCCAGCAGCTTAAGGGATCTGAACACCGGGGAGCTGTTTTTT. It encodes CASSLRDLNTGELFF.

CDR3 protein: CASSYQDSNEQFF. The CDR3 nucleotides are TGTGCCAGCAGTTACCAGGACAGCAATGAGCAGTTCTTC. The chain links TRBV6-5 to TRBJ2-1, with a tentative D call TRBD1 (6 bases). V gave up 2 bases and J gave up 6 bases, with 8 bases separating them. Germline V CDR1 and CDR2: MNHEY, SVGAGI. This CDR3 contains 13 residues.

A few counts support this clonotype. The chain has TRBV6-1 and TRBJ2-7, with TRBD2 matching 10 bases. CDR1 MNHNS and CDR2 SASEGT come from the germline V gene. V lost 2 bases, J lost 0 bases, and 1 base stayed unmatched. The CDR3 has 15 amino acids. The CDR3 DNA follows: TGTGCCAGCAGTGAACTAGCGGGGGTCTCCTACGAGCAGTACGTC. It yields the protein CASSELAGVSYEQYV.

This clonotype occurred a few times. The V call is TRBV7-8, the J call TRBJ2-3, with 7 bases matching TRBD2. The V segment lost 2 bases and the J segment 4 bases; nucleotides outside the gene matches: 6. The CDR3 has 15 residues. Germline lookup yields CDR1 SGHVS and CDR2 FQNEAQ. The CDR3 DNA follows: TGTGCCAGCAGCTTAAGTCGACTAGCCCCAGATACGCAGTATTTT. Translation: CASSLSRLAPDTQYF. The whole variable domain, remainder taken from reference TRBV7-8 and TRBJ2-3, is GAGVSQSPRYKVAKRGQDVALRCDPISGHVSLFWYQQALGQGPEFLTYFQNEAQLDKSGLPSDRFFAERPEGSVSTLKIQRTQQEDSAVYLCASSLSRLAPDTQYFGPGTRLTVL.

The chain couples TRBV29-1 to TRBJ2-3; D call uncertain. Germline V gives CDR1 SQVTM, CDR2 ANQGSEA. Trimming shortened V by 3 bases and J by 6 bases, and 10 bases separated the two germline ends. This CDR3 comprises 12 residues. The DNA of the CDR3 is TGCAGCGTTGATCTGGGGTACGATACGCAGTATTTT. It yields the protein CSVDLGYDTQYF.

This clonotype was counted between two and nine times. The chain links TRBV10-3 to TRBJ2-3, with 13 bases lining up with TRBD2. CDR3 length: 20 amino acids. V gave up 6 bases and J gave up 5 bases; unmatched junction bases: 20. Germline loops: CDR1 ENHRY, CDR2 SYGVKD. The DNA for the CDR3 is TGTGCCATCAGAGTTCGGACTAGCGGGGGAGAAACACCATCCGTAGATACGCAGTATTTT. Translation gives CAIRVRTSGGETPSVDTQYF.

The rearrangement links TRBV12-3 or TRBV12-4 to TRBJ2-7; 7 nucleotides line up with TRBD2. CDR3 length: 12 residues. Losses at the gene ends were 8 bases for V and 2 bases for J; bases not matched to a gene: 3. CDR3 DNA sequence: TGTGCCAGCGGACGGGGGGCCTACGAGCAGTACTTC. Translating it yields CASGRGAYEQYF.

This CDR3 reads CASSPERAGVTEAFF. CDR3 nucleotide sequence: TGCGCCAGCAGCCCAGAGAGGGCAGGGGTAACTGAAGCTTTCTTT. The V and J genes are TRBV4-1 and TRBJ1-1; TRBD1 might be the D (6 bases). Germline values: CDR1 MGHRA, CDR2 YSYEKL. The CDR3 spans 15 residues. Trimming removed 4 bases from V and 5 bases from J, with 17 bases in between.

The CDR3 coding sequence is TGTGCCATCAGTGAGTCATCGGGAGGCTCCTACAATGAGCAGTTCTTC. Amino acid sequence: CAISESSGGSYNEQFF. The chain is built from TRBV10-3 and TRBJ2-1, with TRBD2 matching 7 bases. Trimming cost V 0 bases and J 0 bases; bases outside gene matches: 2. CDR3 length: 16 residues. The germline V gene has CDR1 ENHRY and CDR2 SYGVKD.

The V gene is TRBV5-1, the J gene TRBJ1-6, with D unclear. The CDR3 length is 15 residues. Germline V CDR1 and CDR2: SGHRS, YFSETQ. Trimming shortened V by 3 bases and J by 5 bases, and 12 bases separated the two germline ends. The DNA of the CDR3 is TGCGCCAGCAGCTCCCTGGGCTTTAATAATTCACCCCTCCACTTT. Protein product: CASSSLGFNNSPLHF.

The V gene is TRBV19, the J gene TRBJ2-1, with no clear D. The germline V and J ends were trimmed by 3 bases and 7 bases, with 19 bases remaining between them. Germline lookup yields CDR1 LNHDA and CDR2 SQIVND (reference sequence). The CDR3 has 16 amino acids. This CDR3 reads CASSISLRLSKNEQFF. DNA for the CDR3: TGTGCCAGTAGTATTAGCCTCCGACTCAGTAAGAATGAGCAGTTCTTC.

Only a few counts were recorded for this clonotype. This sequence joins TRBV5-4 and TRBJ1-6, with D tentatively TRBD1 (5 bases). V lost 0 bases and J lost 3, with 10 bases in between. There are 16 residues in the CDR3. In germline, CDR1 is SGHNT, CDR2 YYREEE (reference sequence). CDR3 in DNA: TGTGCCAGCAGCTTGGACAGGCGCAACTATAATTCACCCCTCCACTTT. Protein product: CASSLDRRNYNSPLHF.

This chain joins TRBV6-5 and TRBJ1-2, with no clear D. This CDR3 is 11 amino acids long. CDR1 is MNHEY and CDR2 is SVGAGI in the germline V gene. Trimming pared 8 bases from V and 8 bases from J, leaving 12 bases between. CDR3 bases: TGTGCCAGCCTCACCCGGGCCGGCTACACCTTC. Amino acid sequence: CASLTRAGYTF.

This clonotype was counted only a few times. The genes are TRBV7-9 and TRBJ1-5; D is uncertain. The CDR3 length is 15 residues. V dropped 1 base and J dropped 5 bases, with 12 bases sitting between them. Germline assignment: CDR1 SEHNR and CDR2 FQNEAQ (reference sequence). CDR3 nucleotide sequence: TGTGCCAGCAGCTTAGTCGGTGGGCCTGATCAGCCCCAGCATTTT. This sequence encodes CASSLVGGPDQPQHF.

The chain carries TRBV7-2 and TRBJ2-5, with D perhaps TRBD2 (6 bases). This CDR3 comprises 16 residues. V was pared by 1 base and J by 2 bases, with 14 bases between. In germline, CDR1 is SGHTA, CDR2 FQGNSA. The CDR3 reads CASSLVGLATQETQYF. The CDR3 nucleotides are TGTGCCAGCAGCTTAGTGGGGCTAGCGACTCAAGAGACCCAGTACTTC.

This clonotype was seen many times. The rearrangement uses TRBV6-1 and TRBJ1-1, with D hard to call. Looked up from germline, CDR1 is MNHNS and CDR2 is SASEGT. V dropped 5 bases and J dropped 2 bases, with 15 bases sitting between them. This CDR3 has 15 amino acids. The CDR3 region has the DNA TGTGCCAGCAGTTTGGGCGGTCCGCCCAACACTGAAGCTTTCTTT. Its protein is CASSLGGPPNTEAFF.

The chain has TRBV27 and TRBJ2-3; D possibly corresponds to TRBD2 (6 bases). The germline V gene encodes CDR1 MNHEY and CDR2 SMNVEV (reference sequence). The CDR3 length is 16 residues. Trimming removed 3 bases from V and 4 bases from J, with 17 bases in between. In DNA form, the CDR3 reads TGTGCCAGCAGTTTGTATGCGGGGCTCAAAGCAGATACGCAGTATTTT. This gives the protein CASSLYAGLKADTQYF.

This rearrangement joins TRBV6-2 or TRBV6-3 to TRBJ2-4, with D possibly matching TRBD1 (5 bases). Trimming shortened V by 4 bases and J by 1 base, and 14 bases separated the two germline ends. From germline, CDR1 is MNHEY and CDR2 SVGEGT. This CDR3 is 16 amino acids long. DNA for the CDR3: TGTGCCAGCAGTTTTGGGGCCAAAGAGGCCAAAAACATTCAGTACTTC. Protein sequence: CASSFGAKEAKNIQYF.

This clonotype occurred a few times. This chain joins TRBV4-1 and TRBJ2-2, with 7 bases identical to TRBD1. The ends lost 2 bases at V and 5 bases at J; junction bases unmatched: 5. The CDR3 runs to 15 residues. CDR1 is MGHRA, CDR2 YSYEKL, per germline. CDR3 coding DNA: TGCGCCAGCAGCCAACTGGGACAGCTAACCGGGGAGCTGTTTTTT. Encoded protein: CASSQLGQLTGELFF.

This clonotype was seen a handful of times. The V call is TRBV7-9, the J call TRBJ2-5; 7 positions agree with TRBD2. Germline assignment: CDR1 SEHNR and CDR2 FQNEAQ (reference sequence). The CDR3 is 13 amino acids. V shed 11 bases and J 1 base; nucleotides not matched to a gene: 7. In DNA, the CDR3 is TGTGCCGGGGGGAGGGCCTCCCAAGAGACCCAGTACTTC. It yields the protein CAGGRASQETQYF. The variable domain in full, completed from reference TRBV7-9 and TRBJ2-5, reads DTGVSQNPRHKITKRGQNVTFRCDPISEHNRLYWYRQTLGQGPEFLTYFQNEAQLEKSRLLSDRFSAERPKGSFSTLEIQRTEQGDSAMYLCAGGRASQETQYFGPGTRLLVL.

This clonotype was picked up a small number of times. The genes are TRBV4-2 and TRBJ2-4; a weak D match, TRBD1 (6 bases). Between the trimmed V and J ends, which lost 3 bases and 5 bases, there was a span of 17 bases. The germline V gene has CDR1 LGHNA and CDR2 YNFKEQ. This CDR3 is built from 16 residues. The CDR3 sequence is CASSHLKDSPENIQYF. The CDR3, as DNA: TGTGCCAGCAGCCATCTGAAGGACAGCCCGGAAAACATTCAGTACTTC.

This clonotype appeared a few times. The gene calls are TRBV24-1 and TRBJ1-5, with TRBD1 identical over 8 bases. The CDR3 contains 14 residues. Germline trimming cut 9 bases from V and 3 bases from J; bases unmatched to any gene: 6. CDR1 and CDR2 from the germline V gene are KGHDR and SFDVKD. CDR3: CATQGALNNQPQHF. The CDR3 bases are TGTGCCACCCAGGGGGCCCTGAACAATCAGCCCCAGCATTTT.

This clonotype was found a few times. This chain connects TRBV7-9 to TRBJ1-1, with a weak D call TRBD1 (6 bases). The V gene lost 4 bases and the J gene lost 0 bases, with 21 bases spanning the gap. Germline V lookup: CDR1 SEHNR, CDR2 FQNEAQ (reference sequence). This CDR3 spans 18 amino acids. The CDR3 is CASSSRGAHYRVNTEAFF. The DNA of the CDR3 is TGTGCCAGCAGCTCTAGGGGGGCCCACTACAGGGTGAACACTGAAGCTTTCTTT.

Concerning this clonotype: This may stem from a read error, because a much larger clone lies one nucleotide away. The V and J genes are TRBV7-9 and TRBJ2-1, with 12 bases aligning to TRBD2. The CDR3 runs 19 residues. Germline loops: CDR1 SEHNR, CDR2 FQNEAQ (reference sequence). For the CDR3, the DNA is TGTGCCGGCAGCTCCCCGCTAGAGACTAGCGGGGGCCTTAGGGGTGAGCAGTTCTTC. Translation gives CAGSSPLETSGGLRGEQFF. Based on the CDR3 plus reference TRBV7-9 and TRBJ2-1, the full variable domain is DTGVSQNPRHKITKRGQNVTFRCDPISEHNRLYWYRQTLGQGPEFLTYFQNEAQLEKSRLLSDRFSAERPKGSFSTLEIQRTEQGDSAMYLCAGSSPLETSGGLRGEQFFGPGTRLTVL.

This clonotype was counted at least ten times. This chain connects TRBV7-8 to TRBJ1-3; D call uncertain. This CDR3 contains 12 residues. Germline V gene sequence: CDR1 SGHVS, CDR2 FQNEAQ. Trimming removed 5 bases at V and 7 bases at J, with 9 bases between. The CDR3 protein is CASSPDHNTIYF. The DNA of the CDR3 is TGTGCCAGCAGCCCGGATCATAACACCATATATTTT.

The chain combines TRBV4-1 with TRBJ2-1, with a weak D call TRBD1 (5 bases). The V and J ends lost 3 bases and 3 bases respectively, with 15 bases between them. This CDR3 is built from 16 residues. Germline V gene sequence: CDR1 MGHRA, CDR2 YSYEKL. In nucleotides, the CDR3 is TGCGCCAGCAGCCACAGCCCGTCGACAGACTACAATGAGCAGTTCTTC. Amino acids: CASSHSPSTDYNEQFF.

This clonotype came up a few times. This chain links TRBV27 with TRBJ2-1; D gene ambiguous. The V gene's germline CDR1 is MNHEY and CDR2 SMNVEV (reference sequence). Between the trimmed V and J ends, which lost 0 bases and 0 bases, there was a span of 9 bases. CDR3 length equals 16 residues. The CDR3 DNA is TGTGCCAGCAGTTTATCGGTTGGCCTCTCCTACAATGAGCAGTTCTTC. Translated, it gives CASSLSVGLSYNEQFF.

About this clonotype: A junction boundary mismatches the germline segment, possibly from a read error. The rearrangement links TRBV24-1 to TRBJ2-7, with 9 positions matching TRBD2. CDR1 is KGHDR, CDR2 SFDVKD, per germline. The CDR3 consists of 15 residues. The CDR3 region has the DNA TGTGCCACCAGTGATCCTCGGCTGGGGAAGCGGGGGGCCAGCTTC. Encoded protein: CATSDPRLGKRGASF.